A single sample is the source of the 22 T cell receptor beta chains below, sequenced in a study of blood T cell repertoires in COVID-19. TCRdb keeps only in-frame clones here, not all; method: immunoSEQ multiplex PCR. The table has 200,000 to 250,000 clones, roughly 80% seen once. The material sequenced was peripheral blood. The receptors were sampled from a human donor in a cohort sampled during active COVID-19.

This clone was seen a handful of times. The chain employs TRBV19 and TRBJ2-7, with 10 bases fitting TRBD2. CDR1 and CDR2 from the germline V gene are LNHDA and SQIVND (reference sequence). There are 15 residues in the CDR3. The V segment lost 3 bases and the J segment 5 bases; nucleotides outside the gene matches: 7. CDR3 sequence (DNA): TGTGCCAGTAGTATTTCCGGGACTAGCGTCGACGAGCAGTACTTC. Translation: CASSISGTSVDEQYF.

V is TRBV9 and J is TRBJ1-6, with D possibly being TRBD1 (6 bases). The CDR3 runs to 15 residues. The germline V gene encodes CDR1 SGDLS and CDR2 YYNGEE. Trimming removed 4 bases at V and 8 bases at J, with 16 bases between. The CDR3 loop is CASSPGALGYSPLHF. The CDR3 DNA is TGTGCCAGCAGCCCAGGGGCTCTGGGATATTCACCCCTCCACTTT.

V usage is TRBV6-1 and J usage is TRBJ1-1, with D unresolved. CDR3 size: 12 residues. The V and J ends lost 1 base and 5 bases respectively, with 5 bases between them. The germline V gene encodes CDR1 MNHNS and CDR2 SASEGT. The CDR3 DNA follows: TGTGCCAGCAGTGAAGTCGGGACTGAAGCTTTCTTT. It yields the protein CASSEVGTEAFF.

The V gene is TRBV30, the J gene TRBJ1-1; TRBD1 matches 7 bases. The CDR3 consists of 15 residues. V shed 3 bases and J 0 bases; nucleotides not matched to a gene: 7. Germline assignment: CDR1 GTSNPN and CDR2 SVGIG (reference sequence). CDR3 in DNA: TGTGCCTGGAGATGGACAGGCCTTATGAACACTGAAGCTTTCTTT. Protein product: CAWRWTGLMNTEAFF.

This chain uses TRBV6-5 with TRBJ2-7; 14 bases are a match to TRBD2. Germline V CDR1 and CDR2: MNHEY, SVGAGI. Unmatched junction bases numbered 2, after V lost 4 bases and J lost 3 bases. This CDR3 has 15 amino acids. The CDR3 here is CASSLGTSGSYEQYF. As DNA, the CDR3 is TGTGCCAGCAGTTTAGGGACTAGCGGGAGCTACGAGCAGTACTTC.

This chain uses TRBV4-3 with TRBJ2-2; D might be TRBD2 (5 bases). V was cut by 0 bases and J by 5 bases, with 7 bases left in between. The CDR3 runs to 14 residues. Germline CDR1 is LGHNA and CDR2 is YSLEER. DNA for the CDR3: TGCGCCAGCAGCCAAGATAGGAGGACCGGGGAGCTGTTTTTT. Translation: CASSQDRRTGELFF.

The V and J genes are TRBV29-1 and TRBJ1-1; tentative D call: TRBD1 (5 bases). V was cut by 6 bases and J by 0 bases, with 11 bases left in between. The CDR3 is 13 residues long. In germline, CDR1 is SQVTM, CDR2 ANQGSEA. In nucleotides, the CDR3 is TGCAGCGTAGCCACAGGTTTGAACACTGAAGCTTTCTTT. Protein: CSVATGLNTEAFF.

This clone has just one count. The chain employs TRBV11-2 and TRBJ1-6, with D unclear. With 5 bases removed from V and 0 bases from J, the gap between germline ends came to 14 bases. CDR1 and CDR2 (germline): SGHAT, FQNNGV. The CDR3 has 17 residues. DNA of the CDR3: TGTGCCAGCAGCCCACGACTCCCGACCTCCTATAATTCACCCCTCCACTTT. This sequence encodes CASSPRLPTSYNSPLHF. Together with reference TRBV11-2 and TRBJ1-6, the CDR3 gives the full variable domain: EAGVAQSPRYKIIEKRQSVAFWCNPISGHATLYWYQQILGQGPKLLIQFQNNGVVDDSQLPKDRFSAERLKGVDSTLKIQPAKLEDSAVYLCASSPRLPTSYNSPLHFGNGTRLTVT.

There are a few counts of this clone. The rearrangement links TRBV28 to TRBJ2-7, with D hard to call. Looked up from germline, CDR1 is MDHEN and CDR2 is SYDVKM. Trimming took off 5 bases at V and 6 bases at J, with 11 bases between the two ends. The CDR3 length is 12 residues. CDR3 DNA: TGTGCCAGCAGTCCCCAGAGGCGCGAGCAGTACTTC. Protein sequence: CASSPQRREQYF. The whole variable domain, remainder taken from reference TRBV28 and TRBJ2-7, is DVKVTQSSRYLVKRTGEKVFLECVQDMDHENMFWYRQDPGLGLRLIYFSYDVKMKEKGDIPEGYSVSREKKERFSLILESASTNQTSMYLCASSPQRREQYFGPGTRLTVT.

CDR3 bases: TGTGCCAGCAGGGGGACAGGGGTCAGCGAGCAGTACTTC. This encodes CASRGTGVSEQYF. V gene TRBV6-6 combines with J gene TRBJ2-7; 10 bases map to TRBD1. The trim removed 6 bases at V and 6 bases at J, leaving 5 bases unmatched. Germline lookup yields CDR1 MNHNY and CDR2 SVGAGI (reference sequence). The CDR3 loop spans 13 amino acids.

There are a few counts of this clone. The genes are TRBV5-6 and TRBJ1-1; weak D call: TRBD1 (6 bases). The CDR3 is 15 residues long. The ends were cut back, 4 bases at V and 0 bases at J, with 13 bases in the middle. Germline-derived CDR1 and CDR2 are SGHDT and YYEEEE. The CDR3 DNA sequence: TGTGCCAGCAGCCGGACAGCCCTGATGAACACTGAAGCTTTCTTT. Translation gives CASSRTALMNTEAFF.

This chain joins TRBV5-8 and TRBJ1-1, with 7 bases that match TRBD1. Germline values: CDR1 SGHTS, CDR2 YDEGEE. This CDR3 region has 14 residues. The J segment lost 1 base and the V segment lost 6 bases, leaving 6 bases of the junction unmatched. The CDR3 loop reads CASKIRDRNTEAFF. The CDR3 DNA is TGTGCCAGCAAGATAAGGGACAGGAACACTGAAGCTTTCTTT.

The J gene is TRBJ1-2, the V gene TRBV28; 10 bases are shared with TRBD1. The CDR3 has 13 residues. Trimming removed 5 bases from V and 12 bases from J; junction bases left unmatched: 9. Germline V gives CDR1 MDHEN, CDR2 SYDVKM. The CDR3 region is CASSNQDRGENTF. DNA for the CDR3: TGTGCCAGCAGTAACCAGGACAGGGGGGAAAACACCTTC.

The chain joins TRBV9 to TRBJ2-6; 11 nucleotides match TRBD1. V shed 0 bases, J shed 3 bases, and the junction held 8 bases outside the gene matches. The CDR3 covers 19 residues. CDR1 and CDR2 from the germline V gene are SGDLS and YYNGEE. The CDR3 DNA reads TGTGCCAGCAGCGTAGTCCATGGACAGGGGGCTGGTGGGGCCAACGTCCTGACTTTC. Its translation is CASSVVHGQGAGGANVLTF.

V gene TRBV18 combines with J gene TRBJ1-2; D gene uncertain. The CDR3 consists of 13 residues. The germline V and J ends were trimmed by 6 bases and 8 bases, with 16 bases remaining between them. Per germline, CDR1 KGHSH and CDR2 LQKENI. Here the CDR3 DNA reads TGTGCCAGCTCGCCGGACGGAGGGCTAGGCTACACCTTC. Protein sequence: CASSPDGGLGYTF.

The chain links TRBV25-1 to TRBJ1-4, with D unresolved. The length of the CDR3 is 15 residues. V lost 3 bases, J lost 7 bases, and 15 bases lay in between. Per the germline V gene, CDR1 is MGHDK and CDR2 is SYGVNS. The CDR3 region is CASSETWANLEKLFF. The CDR3 bases are TGTGCCAGCAGTGAGACCTGGGCGAATCTTGAAAAACTGTTTTTT.

The chain recombines TRBV6-6 with TRBJ1-5; 7 nucleotides match TRBD1. Germline V CDR1 and CDR2: MNHNY, SVGAGI (reference sequence). Trimming removed 5 bases from V and 4 bases from J; junction bases left unmatched: 5. The CDR3 runs 14 residues. The CDR3 coding sequence is TGTGCCAGCAGTCAGGGACAGCTTAATCAGCCCCAGCATTTT. Translation: CASSQGQLNQPQHF.

V gene TRBV6-5 combines with J gene TRBJ2-7; TRBD2 matches at 11 bases. In germline, CDR1 is MNHEY, CDR2 SVGAGI. J gave up 7 bases and V 1 base, and 9 bases lay outside the gene matches. The CDR3 sequence is 16 residues long. The CDR3 DNA sequence: TGTGCCAGCAGTTACTACAAGGGACTAGCGGCAGGGGAGCAGTACTTC. Amino acid sequence: CASSYYKGLAAGEQYF.

This clone was seen a few times. This rearrangement joins TRBV6-2 or TRBV6-3 to TRBJ1-1, with 11 bases that match TRBD1. Germline CDR1 MNHEY, CDR2 SVGEGT. Losses at the gene ends were 4 bases for V and 4 bases for J; bases not matched to a gene: 8. This CDR3 spans 16 amino acids. This chain's CDR3 is CASSFRDRGLGTEAFF. The DNA of the CDR3 is TGTGCCAGCAGTTTCCGGGACAGGGGGTTAGGCACTGAAGCTTTCTTT.

A remark on this clone: This is likely a read error, given that the CDR3 carries no conserved phenylalanine or tryptophan at its end. It is unclear where the CDR3 begins or ends on the DNA, so no DNA is shown, and the CDR3 is as TCRdb lists it. The chain carries TRBV7-8 and TRBJ1-1; the table calls TRBD1, which could not be checked here. Germline CDR1 reads SGHVS; CDR2 reads FQNEAQ. The CDR3 contains 11 residues when both ends are counted. The CDR3 sequence: CASSRQGPYST.

The J gene is TRBJ2-7, the V gene TRBV6-2 or TRBV6-3; D gene ambiguous. The ends were cut back, 0 bases at V and 4 bases at J, with 4 bases in the middle. The CDR3 consists of 12 residues. The germline V gene encodes CDR1 MNHEY and CDR2 SVGEGT. This CDR3 reads CASSYSRYEQYF. CDR3 nucleotide sequence: TGTGCCAGCAGTTACTCGAGGTACGAGCAGTACTTC.

The rearrangement uses TRBV14 and TRBJ2-1, with D maybe TRBD2 (6 bases). Germline values: CDR1 SGHDN, CDR2 FVKESK. The CDR3 runs 14 residues. The ends were cut back, 6 bases at V and 0 bases at J, with 9 bases in the middle. CDR3 in DNA: TGTGCCAGCAGATTCGGGGGCTCCTACAATGAGCAGTTCTTC. It translates to CASRFGGSYNEQFF.